The sequence of this T cell receptor (beta chain) was determined in a study of Ad26.COV2.S vaccination and SARS-CoV-2 variants. As for treatment: about 20 received Ad26.COV2.S at low or high dose, single or two shots; 5 received placebo; per-sample allocation not given. Sampling occurred on day 63 after the first vaccine or placebo injection. TCRdb's copy holds only in-frame clones and misses some; the assay was immunoSEQ multiplex PCR. The sample yields about 350,000 clones, 70% to 90% seen once. V was shortened by 0 bases and J by 7 bases, with 19 bases between the two germline ends. Germline V CDR1 and CDR2: SQVTM, ANQGSEA. The CDR3 totals 15 residues.

The rearrangement joins TRBV29-1 to TRBJ2-7; unclear D gene. The sequence was collected from a person between 18 and 59 years old who received the Ad26.COV2.S COVID-19 vaccine or a placebo. The specimen was peripheral blood, collected in a trial of Ad26.COV2.S vaccine versus placebo. The CDR3 region is CSVEDPARRFGEQYF. The CDR3 DNA sequence: TGCAGCGTTGAAGATCCAGCTCGGCGGTTTGGGGAGCAGTACTTC.